One and the same sample provided the 9 T cell receptor beta chains below, sequenced in a study of CD8+ T cells in alopecia areata. RNA was isolated and reverse transcribed to cDNA, the sequencing template. The protocol was immunoSEQ multiplex PCR, while the TCRdb copy is restricted to in-frame clones and leaves out a portion. Of around 190,000 clones in the sample, 56% are singletons; the top ten hold 4.9%. Specimen: CD8+ T cells sorted from blood. These receptors all come from a human donor in good health.

The V call is TRBV27, the J call TRBJ1-1, with D possibly TRBD1 on 6 matching bases. Germline V gene data show CDR1 as MNHEY and CDR2 as SMNVEV (reference sequence). Trimming pared 6 bases from V and 6 bases from J, leaving 20 bases between. The length of the CDR3 is 15 residues. The chain's CDR3 is CASRPSGERGAEAFF. In DNA form, the CDR3 reads TGTGCCAGCAGACCCTCAGGGGAGAGAGGAGCTGAAGCTTTCTTT.

This clone was found a few times. This sequence joins TRBV19 and TRBJ1-1, with 7 bases matching TRBD1. From germline, CDR1 is LNHDA and CDR2 SQIVND (reference sequence). The V gene end was trimmed by 2 bases and the J gene end by 3 bases; junction bases not matched to a gene: 3. The CDR3 has 14 amino acids. The CDR3 loop is CASSITGADTEAFF. As DNA, the CDR3 is TGTGCCAGTAGTATAACAGGGGCGGACACTGAAGCTTTCTTT.

The rearrangement links TRBV4-1 to TRBJ1-5; perhaps TRBD1 as D (5 bases). The germline gives CDR1 MGHRA, CDR2 YSYEKL. The CDR3 contains 16 residues. The ends were cut back, 0 bases at V and 6 bases at J, with 15 bases in the middle. The CDR3 nucleotides read TGCGCCAGCAGCCAAGAAATCGGGACTCGGGGTCAGCCCCAGCATTTT. This encodes CASSQEIGTRGQPQHF.

In this sample, this clone turned up once. The chain uses TRBV2 and TRBJ1-5; D is perhaps TRBD1 (5 bases). V was trimmed by 1 base and J by 7 bases, leaving 11 bases between them. Germline V gene data show CDR1 as SNHLY and CDR2 as FYNNEI. The CDR3 extends over 14 amino acids. This chain's CDR3 is CASSEGEGRQPQHF. The CDR3 bases are TGTGCCAGCAGTGAAGGAGAGGGGAGGCAGCCCCAGCATTTT.

The CDR3 nucleotides read TGTGCCAGCAGTGAAGTGGCAGGCGCGAACACCGGGGAGCTGTTTTTT. Residues: CASSEVAGANTGELFF. The chain uses TRBV2 and TRBJ2-2; D is undetermined. The CDR3 is 16 residues long. Deletions cut 1 base from V and 0 bases from J, with 9 bases between. Germline CDR1 and CDR2: SNHLY and FYNNEI.

The chain combines TRBV13 with TRBJ2-7; unclear D gene. CDR3 length: 14 amino acids. Germline V gene data show CDR1 as PRHDT and CDR2 as FYEKMQ (reference sequence). V shed 4 bases and J shed 12 bases, with 22 bases lying between them. The CDR3 DNA follows: TGTGCCAGCAGCTCCCCTAAACGGCTAGAGCAGATGTACTTC. It encodes CASSSPKRLEQMYF.

The chain uses TRBV18 and TRBJ1-4; D is unclear. Germline CDR1 and CDR2: KGHSH and LQKENI. There are 13 residues in the CDR3. V dropped 2 bases and J dropped 12 bases, with 13 bases sitting between them. CDR3 residues: CASSPEFAEELFF. For the CDR3, the DNA is TGTGCCAGCTCACCAGAGTTTGCGGAGGAACTGTTTTTT. Based on the CDR3 plus reference TRBV18 and TRBJ1-4, the full variable domain is NAGVMQNPRHLVRRRGQEARLRCSPMKGHSHVYWYRQLPEEGLKFMVYLQKENIIDESGMPKERFSAEFPKEGPSILRIQQVVRGDSAAYFCASSPEFAEELFFGSGTQLSVL.

This clone was observed a few times. The DNA for the CDR3 is TGTGCCAGCATTGAGAGGCAGAACACTGAAGCTTTCTTT. This codes for CASIERQNTEAFF. The chain combines TRBV7-9 with TRBJ1-1; no firm D call. Germline CDR1 and CDR2: SEHNR and FQNEAQ (reference sequence). CDR3 length: 13 amino acids. Trimming cost V 7 bases and J 1 base, with 10 bases left between them.

This clone showed up many times. The genes are TRBV7-9 and TRBJ2-7, with D possibly TRBD1 on 5 matching bases. Trimming removed 6 bases from V and 2 bases from J, with 11 bases in between. CDR3 length: 13 amino acids. Germline V CDR1 and CDR2: SEHNR, FQNEAQ (reference sequence). The CDR3 DNA reads as TGTGCCAGCAGTAGACAGATTACCTACGAGCAGTACTTC. This codes for CASSRQITYEQYF.